The entry below gives a single T cell receptor (beta chain) sequence along with its context. There were only Caucasian adults among the donors, and all lived in Nashville, Tennessee. The repertoire was sequenced with immunoSEQ multiplex PCR; TCRdb's copy has only in-frame clones and lacks some. The repertoire holds a few million clones, about nine tenths seen once, with around 0.35% in the top ten. Germline CDR1 is SGHAT and CDR2 is FQNNGV. This CDR3 spans 15 amino acids. V was pared by 4 bases and J by 3 bases, with 15 bases between. The record originates from a study of shared clonotypes between healthy human individuals.

The sequence came from a young man in good health. Some clones in this sample may be carry-over from other donors' samples. The specimen was naive CD4+ T cells from PBMCs. Subset described: CD45RA+ positively selected. The rearrangement joins TRBV11-2 to TRBJ2-5; D is possibly TRBD2 (5 bases). CDR3 nucleotides: TGTGCCAGCAGCTCTCCGAGGGCGGTAGAAGAGACCCAGTACTTC. It specifies CASSSPRAVEETQYF. The variable domain in full, with the rest retrieved from reference TRBV11-2 and TRBJ2-5, is EAGVAQSPRYKIIEKRQSVAFWCNPISGHATLYWYQQILGQGPKLLIQFQNNGVVDDSQLPKDRFSAERLKGVDSTLKIQPAKLEDSAVYLCASSSPRAVEETQYFGPGTRLLVL.